The subject of this entry is one T cell receptor (beta chain). Its antigen is unknown. Base-call qualities are not available, and no considerably larger clone is one nucleotide away. The data were taken from a study of brain T cells in children with intractable seizures (dated by TCRdb to about 2021). Context from the whole study: Resected brain tissue from 50 or so pediatric epilepsy surgery cases was initially screened for immune gene transcripts with a NanoString immunology panel. Among the approximately 12 selected surgery cases, pre-surgery blood was additionally sequenced for eight, leaving four cases with brain tissue only.

Overall study outcomes, separate from this receptor: Viral specificity was inferred solely from CDR3 sequence similarity, and the HCMV serostatus of the patients was not known. Because pre- and post-surgery blood were sequenced to different depths, clones absent from the pre-surgery sample may reflect undersampling.

Including the terminal cysteine and phenylalanine, the CDR3 comprises 13 residues. Only the CDR3 region is kept as DNA, spanning 39 bases read in frame from base 1. CDR1 and CDR2, looked up from the germline V gene (reference sequence), are LGHDT and YNNKEL. V is clipped by 1 base and J by 4 bases, and the sequence between their germline boundaries is 7 bases long. The label giving this sample's time point can be read as: blood from clinic visit 5 months post-surgery; TSC patient then seizure free. The surgery cases showing the highest brain T cell transcript signatures were chosen for TCR beta chain sequencing of brain tissue and, when available, of blood. Before surgery, patients had received at least one anti-epileptic drug. The TCR-sequenced patients were children whose drug-resistant epilepsy was caused by tuberous sclerosis complex, focal cortical dysplasia, Rasmussen encephalitis or hemimegalencephaly. The Monarch genomic DNA purification kit was used to extract bulk genomic DNA from unsorted brain tissue and whole blood.

The immunoSEQ assay was applied to genomic DNA to generate the TCR beta chain sequences. Under the source paper's analysis protocol: CDR3 sequences that did not begin with the conserved framework cysteine at position 104 were removed manually. Clonality was calculated as one minus the normalized Shannon's Diversity Index, with values ranging from 0 (maximal diversity) to 1 (oligoclonal). Chi-squared comparison-of-proportions tests were used to check whether the frequency of the same CDR3 differed between samples, for example brain versus blood. Public clonotypes were identified through searches of immuneACCESS, and similarity to known antiviral clonotypes was evaluated with the VDJdb browser. This is the immuneACCESS table as TCRdb keeps it, with only in-frame sequences that have V and J called. A part of the clones is gone; compared with another copy, unresolved V genes explain less than half, and the rest is unexplained. V and J calls and clone size come straight from that table; D and trimming were deduced from the DNA. Within this sample are about 320,000 clones, with about 94% of them counted one time only. The top ten hold under 7% of the sample.

This material consisted of peripheral blood, taken less than 6 months after surgery. The chain joins TRBV3-1 (or the pseudogene TRBV3-2) to TRBJ1-2; the D gene identity is not certain. This TCR was recovered from a boy less than two years old with tuberous sclerosis and intractable seizures. The nucleotide sequence reads TGTGCCAGCAGCCAAGTTTGGCTCTATGGCTACACCTTC. This yields the protein CASSQVWLYGYTF.